One and the same sample provided the 24 T cell receptor beta chains below, sequenced in a study of blood T cell repertoires in COVID-19. Assay: immunoSEQ multiplex PCR; the TCRdb copy retains only in-frame clones and omits some. The sample records 40,000 to 45,000 clones, 69% being singletons. The material sequenced was peripheral blood. These receptors all come from an elderly man with acute or convalescent COVID-19.

The V and J genes are TRBV11-2 and TRBJ2-5; 8 bases line up with TRBD1. J lost 1 base, V lost 5 bases, and 0 bases had no gene match. CDR1 is SGHAT, CDR2 FQNNGV, per germline. The CDR3 is 13 amino acids. CDR3 DNA sequence: TGTGCCAGCAGCACAGGGGGCCAAGAGACCCAGTACTTC. Translated: CASSTGGQETQYF. The full variable domain, completed using reference TRBV11-2 and TRBJ2-5, is EAGVAQSPRYKIIEKRQSVAFWCNPISGHATLYWYQQILGQGPKLLIQFQNNGVVDDSQLPKDRFSAERLKGVDSTLKIQPAKLEDSAVYLCASSTGGQETQYFGPGTRLLVL.

The CDR3 DNA is TGCGCCAGCAGCCAAGATCCGGGGGTCTCGGATGGCTACACCTTC. This gives the protein CASSQDPGVSDGYTF. The rearrangement uses TRBV4-1 and TRBJ1-2, with D tentatively TRBD1 (5 bases). This CDR3 comprises 15 residues. Germline V gene lookup returns CDR1 MGHRA and CDR2 YSYEKL. The V gene lost 0 bases and the J gene lost 6 bases, with 14 bases spanning the gap.

This clone was seen a handful of times. The gene calls are TRBV7-8 and TRBJ1-5; D unresolved. The CDR3 spans 12 residues. Germline V lookup: CDR1 SGHVS, CDR2 FQNEAQ. V was pared by 0 bases and J by 9 bases, with 6 bases between. The CDR3 protein is CASSLAGAPQHF. The CDR3 region has the DNA TGTGCCAGCAGCTTAGCGGGAGCGCCCCAGCATTTT.

CDR3: CASSRGQGAFYEQYF. The CDR3 nucleotides are TGTGCCAGCAGCAGGGGACAGGGGGCTTTCTACGAGCAGTACTTC. The chain combines TRBV7-8 with TRBJ2-7; 12 nucleotides align to TRBD1. V dropped 5 bases and J dropped 3; count of bases not matched to a gene: 5. The CDR3 spans 15 residues. The germline gives CDR1 SGHVS, CDR2 FQNEAQ.

The genes are TRBV14 and TRBJ2-3; TRBD1 is a possible D gene (6 bases). The CDR3 length is 15 residues. Germline V gene sequence: CDR1 SGHDN, CDR2 FVKESK. V lost 4 bases to trimming and J lost 2 bases, with 13 bases between them. The CDR3 nucleotides are TGTGCCAGCAGCCTGTCCGGACAGTCCACAGATACGCAGTATTTT. Its translation: CASSLSGQSTDTQYF.

The chain couples TRBV27 to TRBJ1-2; D is uncertain. Germline V gene lookup returns CDR1 MNHEY and CDR2 SMNVEV (reference sequence). The CDR3 totals 12 residues. V lost 6 bases to trimming and J lost 5 bases, with 10 bases between them. The CDR3 coding sequence is TGTGCCAGCAGAGGTGGGCTGTATGGCTACACCTTC. It specifies CASRGGLYGYTF.

The chain combines TRBV6-2 or TRBV6-3 with TRBJ1-5; D uncertain. The ends were cut back, 3 bases at V and 9 bases at J, with 18 bases in the middle. From germline, CDR1 is MNHEY and CDR2 SVGEGT. This CDR3 has 15 residues. CDR3 region: CASSYTQPTDRPQHF. CDR3 nucleotides: TGTGCCAGCAGTTATACACAACCGACTGATCGGCCCCAGCATTTT.

This clone was observed a few times. The chain carries TRBV19 and TRBJ1-6; perhaps TRBD1 as D (5 bases). CDR1 is LNHDA and CDR2 is SQIVND in the germline V gene (reference sequence). This CDR3 is 13 amino acids long. V shed 6 bases and J shed 5 bases, with 8 bases lying between them. The DNA for the CDR3 is TGTGCCAGTAGGGGGCCCGATAATTCACCCCTCCACTTT. It codes for CASRGPDNSPLHF.

V is TRBV12-3 or TRBV12-4 and J is TRBJ2-7, with TRBD2 matching over 12 bases. Trimming removed 8 bases from V and 7 bases from J; junction bases left unmatched: 6. This CDR3 region has 13 residues. As DNA, the CDR3 is TGTGCCAGCTCTAGCGGGGGGGCCCGGGAGCAGTACTTC. Translation: CASSSGGAREQYF.

The chain joins TRBV18 to TRBJ1-1; 8 bases fit TRBD1. Per germline, CDR1 KGHSH and CDR2 LQKENI. The CDR3 is 15 amino acids. V dropped 3 bases and J dropped 1; count of bases not matched to a gene: 4. CDR3 bases: TGTGCCAGCTCACCTCGACAGGGGCGGAACACTGAAGCTTTCTTT. Its translation: CASSPRQGRNTEAFF.

This clone occurred a few times. CDR3 amino acids: CAISFGQAVDEQFF. CDR3 in DNA: TGTGCCATCAGTTTTGGACAGGCTGTGGATGAGCAGTTCTTC. The V call is TRBV10-3, the J call TRBJ2-1; 7 positions agree with TRBD1. The V gene end was trimmed by 5 bases and the J gene end by 8 bases; junction bases not matched to a gene: 9. CDR3 size: 14 residues. Germline V lookup: CDR1 ENHRY, CDR2 SYGVKD.

The rearrangement uses TRBV10-3 and TRBJ2-5; 8 bases agree with TRBD1. CDR3 size: 16 residues. Germline CDR1 and CDR2: ENHRY and SYGVKD. V gave up 3 bases and J gave up 4 bases; unmatched junction bases: 10. This CDR3 is CAISEGGTGMRETQYF. The CDR3 coding sequence is TGTGCCATCAGTGAAGGGGGGACAGGTATGCGAGAGACCCAGTACTTC.

Only a few counts were recorded for this clone. The rearrangement links TRBV11-2 to TRBJ2-3; D remains unclear. The V and J ends lost 0 bases and 3 bases respectively, with 7 bases between them. Germline V lookup: CDR1 SGHAT, CDR2 FQNNGV. CDR3 length: 14 residues. CDR3 sequence (DNA): TGTGCCAGCAGCTTAGACTATGATACAGATACGCAGTATTTT. This sequence encodes CASSLDYDTDTQYF.

V gene TRBV5-6 combines with J gene TRBJ1-1, with TRBD1 identical over 8 bases. Per the germline V gene, CDR1 is SGHDT and CDR2 is YYEEEE. CDR3 length equals 16 residues. Trimming at V came to 0 bases and at J to 1 base, leaving 5 bases not matched to a gene. Here the CDR3 reads CASSLAGTGRNTEAFF. Written as DNA, the CDR3 is TGTGCCAGCAGCTTGGCCGGGACAGGTAGGAACACTGAAGCTTTCTTT.

This clone was picked up one time. This chain connects TRBV11-3 to TRBJ1-1, with D possibly TRBD1 on 5 matching bases. The CDR3 sequence is 15 residues long. V shed 5 bases and J shed 1 base, with 14 bases lying between them. Germline CDR1 reads SGHNT; CDR2 reads YENEEA. The chain's CDR3 is CASSTHQGRNTEAFF. In DNA, the CDR3 is TGTGCCAGCAGCACGCATCAGGGCAGGAACACTGAAGCTTTCTTT.

V gene TRBV5-1 combines with J gene TRBJ1-3; possible D gene TRBD1, 6 bases. Trimming stripped 4 bases from V and 1 base from J, with 9 bases between. Germline loops: CDR1 SGHRS, CDR2 YFSETQ. The CDR3 covers 14 residues. CDR3 sequence (DNA): TGCGCCAGCAGCGTTACAGGGTCTGGAAACACCATATATTTT. As protein: CASSVTGSGNTIYF.

CDR3 DNA sequence: TGTGCCAGCAGTCTACTAGCGGGAGGGTACTCCTACGAGCAGTACTTC. Translation: CASSLLAGGYSYEQYF. The V call is TRBV11-2, the J call TRBJ2-7; TRBD2 agrees at 13 bases. Germline lookup yields CDR1 SGHAT and CDR2 FQNNGV. J gave up 0 bases and V 6 bases, and 5 bases lay outside the gene matches. The CDR3 has 16 amino acids.

The chain recombines TRBV7-8 with TRBJ2-5; no definite D call. Trimming removed 5 bases from V and 5 bases from J, with 9 bases in between. This CDR3 is 12 amino acids long. Germline CDR1 and CDR2: SGHVS and FQNEAQ. CDR3 bases: TGTGCCAGCAGCCTACCGAGTGAGACCCAGTACTTC. It encodes CASSLPSETQYF.

V usage is TRBV6-6 and J usage is TRBJ1-1, with 7 bases matching TRBD1. CDR3 length equals 13 residues. From germline, CDR1 is MNHNY and CDR2 SVGAGI (reference sequence). The V gene end was trimmed by 5 bases and the J gene end by 2 bases; junction bases not matched to a gene: 2. CDR3 coding DNA: TGTGCCAGCAGTGGACAGGATAACACTGAAGCTTTCTTT. This gives the protein CASSGQDNTEAFF.

This chain links TRBV7-2 with TRBJ2-5; 8 bases are a match to TRBD1. This CDR3 has 15 residues. V shed 2 bases and J 1 base; nucleotides not matched to a gene: 3. Germline CDR1 and CDR2: SGHTA and FQGNSA. CDR3: CASSLRQGIQETQYF. The CDR3 coding sequence is TGTGCCAGCAGCTTAAGACAGGGGATCCAAGAGACCCAGTACTTC.

The chain combines TRBV11-2 with TRBJ2-7; 8 bases line up with TRBD1. J gave up 4 bases and V 0 bases, and 8 bases lay outside the gene matches. This CDR3 has 16 amino acids. CDR1 and CDR2 from the germline V gene are SGHAT and FQNNGV. The CDR3 is CASSLDLRRGRYEQYF. CDR3 DNA: TGTGCCAGCAGCTTAGATCTTCGCAGGGGGCGGTACGAGCAGTACTTC. The whole variable domain, filled in from reference TRBV11-2 and TRBJ2-7, reads EAGVAQSPRYKIIEKRQSVAFWCNPISGHATLYWYQQILGQGPKLLIQFQNNGVVDDSQLPKDRFSAERLKGVDSTLKIQPAKLEDSAVYLCASSLDLRRGRYEQYFGPGTRLTVT.

The chain joins TRBV7-2 to TRBJ2-3; D is possibly TRBD2 (6 bases). Germline loops: CDR1 SGHTA, CDR2 FQGNSA. V was cut by 5 bases and J by 4 bases, with 19 bases left in between. The CDR3 has 16 residues. CDR3 loop: CASSRIPGRFPDTQYF. CDR3 sequence (DNA): TGTGCCAGCAGCCGCATCCCGGGGAGGTTTCCAGATACGCAGTATTTT.

This clone was counted a few times. In nucleotides, the CDR3 is TGTGCCAGCAGTAGCGACAGGGTTGATTCACCCCTCCACTTT. Translated, it gives CASSSDRVDSPLHF. J is TRBJ1-6 and V is TRBV6-5; TRBD1 matches at 7 bases. The J segment lost 8 bases and the V segment lost 5 bases, leaving 6 bases of the junction unmatched. CDR1 and CDR2 from the germline V gene are MNHEY and SVGAGI. This CDR3 region has 14 residues.

This rearrangement joins TRBV5-6 to TRBJ1-1; tentative D call: TRBD1 (5 bases). The germline V gene encodes CDR1 SGHDT and CDR2 YYEEEE. V lost 1 base and J 0 bases, leaving 10 bases between the germline ends. The length of the CDR3 is 15 residues. The CDR3 nucleotides read TGTGCCAGCAGCTTGCTTGACAGTCTGAACACTGAAGCTTTCTTT. It encodes CASSLLDSLNTEAFF.